These 5 T cell receptor beta chains originate from one sample sequenced in a study of T-cell reconstitution after alpha-beta-depleted transplantation in children. Unique molecular identifiers tagged the TCRbeta library. TCRdb ran MiXCR on the PCR reads and lists one entry per CDR3 protein. The data show under 350,000 distinct CDR3 sequences, 9.9% seen once. The source was PBMCs from the stem cell graft donor, collected from the stem cell graft. Source of these receptors: a human donor who donated a stem cell graft to a child with SCID.

This clonotype occurred many times. The V and J genes are TRBV27 and TRBJ2-1; D is perhaps TRBD2 (5 bases). V dropped 7 bases and J dropped 5 bases, with 12 bases sitting between them. Germline lookup yields CDR1 MNHEY and CDR2 SMNVEV (reference sequence). The length of the CDR3 is 13 residues. DNA for the CDR3: TGTGCCAGCACCGGAGACGGGGACAATGAGCAGTTCTTC. Its protein product is CASTGDGDNEQFF.

The chain links TRBV7-9 to TRBJ2-5, with 8 bases lining up with TRBD2. The V segment lost 5 bases and the J segment 3 bases; nucleotides outside the gene matches: 8. This CDR3 contains 15 residues. Germline-derived CDR1 and CDR2 are SEHNR and FQNEAQ (reference sequence). CDR3 amino acids: CASSHTTGLEETQYF. The CDR3 DNA follows: TGTGCCAGCAGCCACACCACGGGACTAGAAGAGACCCAGTACTTC.

This clonotype was picked up a small number of times. The V call is TRBV20-1, the J call TRBJ2-7, with D possibly matching TRBD1 (6 bases). CDR1 is DFQATT and CDR2 is SNEGSKA in the germline V gene (reference sequence). This CDR3 contains 15 residues. The ends were cut back, 6 bases at V and 0 bases at J, with 18 bases in the middle. The chain's CDR3 is CSAPPAGAASYEQYF. The CDR3, as DNA: TGCAGTGCCCCACCCGCAGGGGCGGCCTCCTACGAGCAGTACTTC.

There are a few counts of this clonotype. The chain combines TRBV20-1 with TRBJ2-1; 15 positions agree with TRBD2. The CDR3 has 18 residues. CDR1 and CDR2 (germline): DFQATT, SNEGSKA (reference sequence). The V and J ends lost 1 base and 0 bases, in that order; junction bases with no gene match: 4. CDR3 DNA sequence: TGCAGTGCTAGAGCGGGGACTAGCGGGGGGAGCTCCTACAATGAGCAGTTCTTC. The encoded protein is CSARAGTSGGSSYNEQFF.

CDR3 in amino acids: CASSFPPDRVPYEQYF. CDR3 in DNA: TGTGCCAGCAGCTTCCCTCCGGACAGGGTTCCCTACGAGCAGTACTTC. The chain carries TRBV5-4 and TRBJ2-7; 8 bases map to TRBD1. The CDR3 sequence is 16 residues long. The germline V gene encodes CDR1 SGHNT and CDR2 YYREEE (reference sequence). Unmatched junction bases numbered 9, after V lost 2 bases and J lost 2 bases.